This T cell receptor beta chain was found in a study of CD8 T cells in Susac syndrome. At the level of the study: Within the group of sequenced Susac syndrome patients, over 5 had active disease and about 8 were in remission.

In regard to this clonotype: Its antigen is still unknown.

Germline V gene lookup returns CDR1 SGHRS and CDR2 YFSETQ. The length of the CDR3 is 13 residues. V dropped 2 bases and J dropped 1 base, with 6 bases sitting between them. It was with random hexamers that 0.5 to 1 ug RNA was reverse transcribed. TCRdb called the immunoSEQ multiplex PCR reads again in MiXCR, with one record for every CDR3 protein. The top ten hold 0.3% of the sample, which has approximately 94,000 distinct CDR3 sequences, approximately 95% seen once. Study results and caveats: Maximal CD8+ clonal expansion in Susac was observed within TEMRA cells and among active patients.

The receptor comes from a human donor with Susac syndrome. Sequences were obtained from CD8+ T cells from PBMCs. This chain links TRBV5-1 with TRBJ1-1, with D uncertain. CDR3 in DNA: TGCGCCAGCAGCTTTTACGGGAACACTGAAGCTTTCTTT. Translated: CASSFYGNTEAFF. The full variable domain, its missing parts supplied by reference TRBV5-1 and TRBJ1-1, is KAGVTQTPRYLIKTRGQQVTLSCSPISGHRSVSWYQQTPGQGLQFLFEYFSETQRNKGNFPGRFSGRQFSNSRSEMNVSTLELGDSALYLCASSFYGNTEAFFGQGTRLTVV.